This is a list of T cell receptor beta chains from one sample in a study of blood T cell repertoires in COVID-19. Produced via immunoSEQ multiplex PCR; TCRdb's table is partial and in-frame only. Of approximately 150,000 clones listed, 80% to 90% are singletons. What was sequenced was peripheral blood. All receptors derive from a woman aged 45 to 65 with COVID-19, enrolled during active disease. CDR3s include the opening cysteine and the closing phenylalanine or tryptophan. A D gene is named only where the DNA matches it firmly. Not all rows give a size; the values are once, few, many and, for expanded clones, a class.

TRBJ1-1 NA TRBV30 TRBD1 TGTGCCTGGAGGGGACAGCTACACACTGAAGCTTTCTTT CAWRGQLHTEAFF
TRBJ2-5 NA TRBV5-5 NA TGTGCCAGCAGCTTTCCGGGGGAGACCCAGTACTTC CASSFPGETQYF
TRBJ1-4 NA TRBV7-2 NA TGTGCCAGCAGCTTGGCCCAGGGGAATGAAAAACTGTTTTTT CASSLAQGNEKLFF
TRBJ1-5 few TRBV6-6 TRBD1 TGTGCCAGCAGTCCGACAGGGGCGTTTCTTAGCAATCAGCCCCAGCATTTT CASSPTGAFLSNQPQHF
TRBJ2-2 NA TRBV3-1/TRBV3-2 NA TGTGCCAGCAGCTCCCACGGGGGTGCCGGGGAGCTGTTTTTT CASSSHGGAGELFF
TRBJ2-5 NA TRBV7-2 TRBD1 TGTGCCAGCAGCCCCCAGACAGGGATGGAGACCCAGTACTTC CASSPQTGMETQYF
TRBJ2-3 NA TRBV10-3 TRBD1 TGTGCCATCAGTGCAGGGGGCGGCACAGATACGCAGTATTTT CAISAGGGTDTQYF
TRBJ2-3 NA TRBV3-1/TRBV3-2 NA TGTGCCAGCAGCCAAGGTCAGGGGTATAGCACAGATACGCAGTATTTT CASSQGQGYSTDTQYF
TRBJ1-1 NA TRBV7-9 NA TGTGCCAGCAGCGGCTCGAACACTGAAGCTTTCTTT CASSGSNTEAFF
TRBJ2-2 NA TRBV19 TRBD1 TGTGCCACCGGACAGGGACGGACCGGGGAGCTGTTTTTT CATGQGRTGELFF
TRBJ2-3 NA TRBV19 TRBD1 TGTGCCAGTACCGGGACAGGAGATCCAACAGATACGCAGTATTTT CASTGTGDPTDTQYF
TRBJ2-7 NA TRBV5-6 NA TGTGCCAGTAAAATCCAGGGGTGGGACTACGAGCAGTACTTC CASKIQGWDYEQYF
TRBJ2-2 NA TRBV7-6 TRBD2 TGTGCCAGCAGCTCGGGACTAGCGGGGTTAGGGGAGCTGTTTTTT CASSSGLAGLGELFF
TRBJ1-4 NA TRBV15 NA TGTGCCACCAGCGGTGGGGGGGGTTATGAAAAACTGTTTTTT CATSGGGGYEKLFF
TRBJ2-1 NA TRBV28 TRBD1 TGTGCCAGCAGTTTAGGGGACAGGAGTTCTGGGGAGCAGTTCTTC CASSLGDRSSGEQFF
TRBJ1-1 few TRBV7-9 NA TGTGCCAGCAGCTTAGAGGCGGTGAAAACTGAAGCTTTCTTT CASSLEAVKTEAFF
TRBJ1-2 NA TRBV6-1 NA TGTGCCAGCAGTGAAGCGCCGACAGCTTACTATGGCTACACCTTC CASSEAPTAYYGYTF
TRBJ2-7 NA TRBV12-3/TRBV12-4 TRBD1 TGTGCCAGCAGCACAGGGGGCAGGAACGAGCAGTACTTC CASSTGGRNEQYF
TRBJ2-1 NA TRBV4-1 NA TGCGCCAGCAGCCAAGTGGGGCTAGTCTATGAGCAGTTCTTC CASSQVGLVYEQFF
TRBJ1-2 NA TRBV30 NA TGTGCCTGGAGTGTACAGGAATCCTATGGCTACACCTTC CAWSVQESYGYTF
TRBJ2-7 once TRBV7-2 TRBD2 TGTGCCAGCAGCTTAGTTAGCGGGGCCTCCTACGAGCAGTACTTC CASSLVSGASYEQYF
TRBJ2-3 NA TRBV7-2 TRBD2 TGTGCCAGCAGCGAACTGAGCGGGGGGGCGAATACGCAGTATTTT CASSELSGGANTQYF
TRBJ1-4 NA TRBV29-1 NA TGCAGCGTTGAGACAGGAACTAATGAAAAACTGTTTTTT CSVETGTNEKLFF
TRBJ2-5 many TRBV5-1 NA TGCGCCAGCAGCTTGGCCGGTAACTCACCGGAGACCCAGTACTTC CASSLAGNSPETQYF
TRBJ2-1 NA TRBV6-5 TRBD2 TGTGCCAGCAGTTACGTAGCGGGGGGGCATGAGCAGTTCTTC CASSYVAGGHEQFF
TRBJ2-7 NA TRBV7-2 NA TGTGCCAGCAGCCAAGATCTGGCGGGACCCTACGAGCAGTACTTC CASSQDLAGPYEQYF
TRBJ2-1 NA TRBV5-1 TRBD2 TGCGCCAGCAGCTTGTATTCGGCGGGGGGTTACAATGAGCAGTTCTTC CASSLYSAGGYNEQFF
TRBJ2-3 NA TRBV29-1 NA TGCAGCGCCAGTCTAGATACGCAGTATTTT CSASLDTQYF
TRBJ1-2 NA TRBV27 NA TGTGCCAGCAGTTTTTCCCGGGATCATGGCTACACCTTC CASSFSRDHGYTF
TRBJ2-1 few TRBV5-6 NA TGTGCCAGCAGCTTCGGCCCGGCGCGAGGGCTTTACAATGAGCAGTTCTTC CASSFGPARGLYNEQFF
TRBJ1-6 many TRBV13 NA TGTGCCAGCAGCGAGGGACTGAGCTTTAGCTCCTATAATTCACCCCTCCACTTT CASSEGLSFSSYNSPLHF
TRBJ1-1 NA TRBV6-7 TRBD1 TGTGCCAGCAGACCCCAAGACAGGGCCCCTGAAGCTTTCTTT CASRPQDRAPEAFF
TRBJ2-2 NA TRBV11-2 TRBD1 TGTGCCAGCAGCGTTGGGACAGGGTTCACCGGGGAGCTGTTTTTT CASSVGTGFTGELFF
TRBJ2-7 NA TRBV25-1 NA TGTGCCAGCAGTGAATCTGGGTACAGCACCTACGAGCAGTACTTC CASSESGYSTYEQYF
TRBJ2-1 few TRBV7-8 TRBD1 TGTGCCAGCAGCTTAGCACAGGGGATGTACAATGAGCAGTTCTTC CASSLAQGMYNEQFF
TRBJ1-4 NA TRBV9 NA TGTGCCAGCAGCGTAACAGGGATTAATGAAAAACTGTTTTTT CASSVTGINEKLFF
TRBJ2-7 NA TRBV29-1 NA TGCAGCGTTGAAAACAGGGAGACCTACGAGCAGTACTTC CSVENRETYEQYF
TRBJ1-1 NA TRBV4-1 TRBD1 TGCGCCAGCAGCCAAGAAAGGGGGCAGCACACTGAAGCTTTCTTT CASSQERGQHTEAFF
TRBJ1-5 NA TRBV23-1 NA TGCGCCAGCATTCACGGACTCAATCAGCCCCAGCATTTT CASIHGLNQPQHF
TRBJ2-7 few TRBV4-1 TRBD1 TGCGCCAGCAGCCCCAGACAGGGGGCTTACGAGCAGTACTTC CASSPRQGAYEQYF
TRBJ1-3 NA TRBV4-1 NA TGCGCCAGCAGCCGAGGGGAGGGCTCTGGAAACACCATATATTTT CASSRGEGSGNTIYF
TRBJ1-2 NA TRBV6-5 NA TGTGCCAGCAGTTACGGGGGCCAGAATGGCTACACCTTC CASSYGGQNGYTF
TRBJ2-7 NA TRBV6-1 TRBD2 TGTGCCAGCAGTGCAAGCCCACTAGCGGGGCCCTACGAGCAGTACTTC CASSASPLAGPYEQYF
TRBJ1-5 NA TRBV6-5 NA TGTGCCAGCAGTTACTCGTCAGGTGATCAGCCCCAGCATTTT CASSYSSGDQPQHF
TRBJ1-4 NA TRBV6-5 TRBD1 TGTGCCAGCATCCAGGGGGCCAGTGAAAAACTGTTTTTT CASIQGASEKLFF
TRBJ2-3 NA TRBV7-6 TRBD2 TGTGCCAGCAGCTTAGGACAACTAGCGGGCACAGATACGCAGTATTTT CASSLGQLAGTDTQYF
TRBJ1-2 NA TRBV9 NA TGTGCCAGCAGCGTAGCGGAGGGAGTTGCTGGCTACACCTTC CASSVAEGVAGYTF
TRBJ2-2 NA TRBV7-3 NA TGTGCCAGCAGCTCCATAGGGGGAAACACCGGGGAGCTGTTTTTT CASSSIGGNTGELFF
TRBJ1-1 once TRBV4-1 NA TGCGCCAGCAGCCTGACAGGGAACACTGAAGCTTTCTTT CASSLTGNTEAFF
TRBJ1-6 NA TRBV4-3 NA TGCGCCAGCAGCCAGGAACCCCTCAGGGCCCCCTATAATTCACCCCTCCACTTT CASSQEPLRAPYNSPLHF
TRBJ2-3 NA TRBV7-3 TRBD2 TGTGCCAGCAGCCCCAAGGTCGCTAGCGGGGGGACAGATACGCAGTATTTT CASSPKVASGGTDTQYF
TRBJ2-6 once TRBV10-1 TRBD2 TGCGCCACCCGATCTAGCGGGGGACCCCCTGGGGCCAACGTCCTGACTTTC CATRSSGGPPGANVLTF
TRBJ1-6 NA TRBV25-1 NA TGTGCCAGCAGCCCGGGAAATACGGATAATTCACCCCTCCACTTT CASSPGNTDNSPLHF
TRBJ1-6 NA TRBV5-1 TRBD1 TGCGCCAGCAGCTCAGGGGGCCCAGATAATTCACCCCTCCACTTT CASSSGGPDNSPLHF
TRBJ2-3 NA TRBV12-5 TRBD2 TGTGCTAGTGGTTTGGTACGAGGCACCGGGGAGGGAGATACGCAGTATTTT CASGLVRGTGEGDTQYF
TRBJ1-4 NA TRBV19 NA TGTGCCAGTAGTATTCGGGGGGGGACTAATGAAAAACTGTTTTTT CASSIRGGTNEKLFF
TRBJ2-5 NA TRBV11-3 TRBD1 TGTGCCAGCAGCTTAGGGACAGGGTTGGAGACCCAGTACTTC CASSLGTGLETQYF
TRBJ1-5 NA TRBV19 TRBD1 TGTGCCAGTAGTATAACGACAGGGGCTGGTCAGCCCCAGCATTTT CASSITTGAGQPQHF
TRBJ1-1 NA TRBV5-4 NA TGTGCCAGCAGCTCTAGCCACGGCATGAACACTGAAGCTTTCTTT CASSSSHGMNTEAFF